The 3 T cell receptor beta chains listed next were all sequenced from one sample in a study of a mutant IDH1 vaccine in newly diagnosed glioma. This table comes from immunoSEQ multiplex PCR, and its TCRdb copy is limited to in-frame clones, with some not included. The table has tens of thousands of clones, 90% seen once. Which antigens these TCRs recognize remains unknown. Time point specified: week 47, end of study. Alongside topical imiquimod, each dose of vaccine comprised 300 ug of mutant IDH1 20-mer peptide. The source was PBMCs, collected from a glioma patient whose treatment included an IDH1 peptide vaccine. These receptors all stem from a woman aged 35 to 49 with glioma.

The chain uses TRBV2 and TRBJ1-1, with D possibly being TRBD1 (5 bases). CDR3 length equals 14 residues. V was pared by 11 bases and J by 4 bases, with 20 bases between. In germline, CDR1 is SNHLY, CDR2 FYNNEI. The DNA for the CDR3 is TGTGCCGCAGCGGTACCGGGACGTGGCACTGAAGCTTTCTTT. This encodes CAAAVPGRGTEAFF. The full variable domain, in which reference TRBV2 and TRBJ1-1 provide the parts outside the CDR3, is EPEVTQTPSHQVTQMGQEVILRCVPISNHLYFYWYRQILGQKVEFLVSFYNNEISEKSEIFDDQFSVERPDGSNFTLKIRSTKLEDSAMYFCAAAVPGRGTEAFFGQGTRLTVV.

The count of this clone is one. The rearrangement links TRBV13 to TRBJ2-7; perhaps TRBD2 as D (5 bases). Deletions cut 5 bases from V and 4 bases from J, with 12 bases between. The CDR3 extends over 13 amino acids. Per germline, CDR1 PRHDT and CDR2 FYEKMQ (reference sequence). The CDR3 DNA follows: TGTGCCAGCAGCCCGGCCAGAGGGTACGAGCAGTACTTC. Protein sequence: CASSPARGYEQYF.

The chain couples TRBV6-5 to TRBJ1-2; no firm D call. V dropped 2 bases and J dropped 1 base, with 11 bases sitting between them. Germline assignment: CDR1 MNHEY and CDR2 SVGAGI. The CDR3 is 15 amino acids. The CDR3 sequence: CASSYVYGDNYGYTF. In nucleotides, the CDR3 is TGTGCCAGCAGTTACGTTTACGGAGATAACTATGGCTACACCTTC.